This is a list of T cell receptor beta chains from one sample in a study of monozygotic twins with inflammatory bowel disease. After re-calling the 5' RACE reads, TCRdb lists one entry per CDR3 protein, DNA absent. The sample yields around 380,000 distinct CDR3 sequences, of which the top ten take up about 2.3%. The specimen was blood. The receptors come from a human donor with ulcerative colitis or Crohn's disease, or a healthy co-twin of an affected twin (not recorded which). CDR3s include the opening cysteine and the closing phenylalanine or tryptophan.

J gene: TRBJ2-1
V gene: TRBV5-4
CDR3 protein: CASKLPGPVYNEQFF

J gene: TRBJ2-7
V gene: TRBV12-3/TRBV12-4
CDR3 protein: CASSLRWRYEQYF

J gene: TRBJ2-3
V gene: TRBV27
CDR3 protein: CASKTLGGLRTDTQYF

J gene: TRBJ1-1
V gene: TRBV5-1
CDR3 protein: CASSLLSGGTNTEAFF

J gene: TRBJ1-1
V gene: TRBV2
CDR3 protein: CASSETWGRAEAFF

J gene: TRBJ2-3
V gene: TRBV25-1
CDR3 protein: CASSREYTQYF

J gene: TRBJ2-7
V gene: TRBV15
CDR3 protein: CATSREGTGAYEQYF

J gene: TRBJ1-1
V gene: TRBV19
CDR3 protein: CASGHLNTEAFF

J gene: TRBJ2-1
V gene: TRBV12-3/TRBV12-4
CDR3 protein: CASSLRLAVTNEQFF

J gene: TRBJ2-3
V gene: TRBV5-1
CDR3 protein: CASSRDGEADTQYF

J gene: TRBJ1-4
V gene: TRBV5-1
CDR3 protein: CASSLQQDSNEKLFF

J gene: TRBJ2-5
V gene: TRBV20-1
CDR3 protein: CSAWLLVETQYF

J gene: TRBJ1-1
V gene: TRBV12-3/TRBV12-4
CDR3 protein: CASMVTGTQNTEAFF

J gene: TRBJ1-1
V gene: TRBV20-1
CDR3 protein: CSATREGTEAFF

J gene: TRBJ1-1
V gene: TRBV24-1
CDR3 protein: CATSVSMTGDTEAFF

J gene: TRBJ2-1
V gene: TRBV20-1
CDR3 protein: CSAGRETVYNEQFF

J gene: TRBJ2-5
V gene: TRBV29-1
CDR3 protein: CSVHQKEETQYF

J gene: TRBJ1-1
V gene: TRBV6-6
CDR3 protein: CASTTGGAGAFF

J gene: TRBJ2-7
V gene: TRBV7-2
CDR3 protein: CASSLEARGPSEQYF

J gene: TRBJ1-5
V gene: TRBV3-1
CDR3 protein: CASSRSGQGLQPQHF

J gene: TRBJ1-5
V gene: TRBV6-5
CDR3 protein: CASSYSRFGNQPQHF

J gene: TRBJ1-1
V gene: TRBV19
CDR3 protein: CASSARDRATEAFF

J gene: TRBJ1-2
V gene: TRBV7-2
CDR3 protein: CASSMGTWGGYTF

J gene: TRBJ2-1
V gene: TRBV2
CDR3 protein: CASGRGYNEQFF

J gene: TRBJ1-1
V gene: TRBV10-3
CDR3 protein: CAISGPGQGVTEAFF

J gene: TRBJ2-3
V gene: TRBV27
CDR3 protein: CASSSRQVWGDTQYF

J gene: TRBJ1-1
V gene: TRBV7-2
CDR3 protein: CASSPLTVNTEAFF

J gene: TRBJ1-6
V gene: TRBV6-1
CDR3 protein: CASSQTGLKRSPLHF

J gene: TRBJ2-2
V gene: TRBV5-4
CDR3 protein: CASSLGTLGGRGTGELFF

J gene: TRBJ2-3
V gene: TRBV5-5
CDR3 protein: CASSRRGADSFTDTQYF

J gene: TRBJ2-3
V gene: TRBV18
CDR3 protein: CASSPPGLSIDTQYF

J gene: TRBJ2-2
V gene: TRBV14
CDR3 protein: CASSPEQANTGELFF

J gene: TRBJ2-3
V gene: TRBV30
CDR3 protein: CAWSRRASTDTQYF

J gene: TRBJ2-1
V gene: TRBV15
CDR3 protein: CATSRARLAGVGEQFF

J gene: TRBJ2-3
V gene: TRBV30
CDR3 protein: CAWRRGLSTDTQYF

J gene: TRBJ2-1
V gene: TRBV5-1
CDR3 protein: CASSGRTSGSLNEQFF

J gene: TRBJ2-4
V gene: TRBV28
CDR3 protein: CASPPRDRDYLAKNIQYF

J gene: TRBJ2-3
V gene: TRBV7-9
CDR3 protein: CASRRSWGLAGPNRRADTQYF

J gene: TRBJ2-5
V gene: TRBV30
CDR3 protein: CAWSGLLRAGRETQYF

J gene: TRBJ2-2
V gene: TRBV19
CDR3 protein: CASSFLGDTGELFF

J gene: TRBJ1-6
V gene: TRBV5-1
CDR3 protein: CASSQGQGNTYNSPLHF

J gene: TRBJ1-1
V gene: TRBV5-1
CDR3 protein: CASSSGTGVDTEAFF

J gene: TRBJ2-3
V gene: TRBV7-9
CDR3 protein: CASSFGVKTDTQYF

J gene: TRBJ2-3
V gene: TRBV2
CDR3 protein: CASSLAGLADTQYF

J gene: TRBJ2-1
V gene: TRBV15
CDR3 protein: CATSREESSYNEQFF

J gene: TRBJ2-1
V gene: TRBV20-1
CDR3 protein: CSAESRAGPYNEQFF

J gene: TRBJ2-2
V gene: TRBV15
CDR3 protein: CATSRDTRTGELFF

J gene: TRBJ1-2
V gene: TRBV4-1
CDR3 protein: CASSLDEAATYGYTF

J gene: TRBJ2-6
V gene: TRBV10-3
CDR3 protein: CAISELGGGTGANVLTF